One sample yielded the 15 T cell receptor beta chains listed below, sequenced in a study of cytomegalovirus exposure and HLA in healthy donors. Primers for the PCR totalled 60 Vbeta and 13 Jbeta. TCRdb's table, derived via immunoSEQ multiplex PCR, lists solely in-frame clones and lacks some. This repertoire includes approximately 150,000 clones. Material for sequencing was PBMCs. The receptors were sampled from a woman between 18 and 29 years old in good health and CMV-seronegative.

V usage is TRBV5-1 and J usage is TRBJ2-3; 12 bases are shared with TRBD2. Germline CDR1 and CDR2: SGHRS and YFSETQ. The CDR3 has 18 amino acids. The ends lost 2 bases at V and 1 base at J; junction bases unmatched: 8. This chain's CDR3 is CASSFVTSGRPGTDTQYF. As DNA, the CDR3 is TGCGCCAGCAGCTTTGTTACTAGCGGGAGGCCCGGCACAGATACGCAGTATTTT.

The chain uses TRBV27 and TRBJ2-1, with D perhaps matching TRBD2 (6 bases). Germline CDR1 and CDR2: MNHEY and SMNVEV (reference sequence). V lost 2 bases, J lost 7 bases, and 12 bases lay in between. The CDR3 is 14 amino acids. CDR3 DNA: TGTGCCAGCAGTTTAGGAGGGCCGGGGAATGAGCAGTTCTTC. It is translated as CASSLGGPGNEQFF.

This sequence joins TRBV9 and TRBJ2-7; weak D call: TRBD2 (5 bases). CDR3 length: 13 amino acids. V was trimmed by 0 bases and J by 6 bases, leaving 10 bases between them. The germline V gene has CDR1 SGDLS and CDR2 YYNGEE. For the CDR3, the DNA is TGTGCCAGCAGCGTAGACGGGATAGGCGAGCAGTACTTC. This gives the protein CASSVDGIGEQYF.

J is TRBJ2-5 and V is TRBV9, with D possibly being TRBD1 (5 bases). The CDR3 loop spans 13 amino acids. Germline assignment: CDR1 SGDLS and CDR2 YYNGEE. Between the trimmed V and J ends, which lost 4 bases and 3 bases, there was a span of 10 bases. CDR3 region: CASSQRQKETQYF. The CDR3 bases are TGTGCCAGCAGCCAAAGACAGAAAGAGACCCAGTACTTC.

The CDR3 here is CASSQLLAGDQETQYF. The CDR3 nucleotides are TGTGCCAGCAGCCAACTGCTAGCGGGGGATCAAGAGACCCAGTACTTC. This sequence joins TRBV4-2 and TRBJ2-5, with 10 nucleotides matching TRBD2. After removal of 2 bases from V and 2 bases from J, the junction contained 5 bases not matched to a gene. Germline V gives CDR1 LGHNA, CDR2 YNFKEQ. This CDR3 spans 16 amino acids.

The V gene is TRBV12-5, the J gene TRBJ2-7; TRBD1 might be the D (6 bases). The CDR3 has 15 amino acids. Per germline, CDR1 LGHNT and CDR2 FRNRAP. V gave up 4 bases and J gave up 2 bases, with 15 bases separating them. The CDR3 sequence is CASGSRTEDPYEQYF. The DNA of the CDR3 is TGTGCTAGTGGTTCGAGGACAGAGGATCCCTACGAGCAGTACTTC.

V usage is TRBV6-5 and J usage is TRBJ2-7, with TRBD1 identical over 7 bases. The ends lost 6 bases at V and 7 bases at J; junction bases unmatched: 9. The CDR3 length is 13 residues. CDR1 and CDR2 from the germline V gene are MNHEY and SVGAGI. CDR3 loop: CASSRTGLGEQYV. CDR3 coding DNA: TGTGCCAGCAGCCGGACAGGTTTAGGAGAGCAGTACGTC.

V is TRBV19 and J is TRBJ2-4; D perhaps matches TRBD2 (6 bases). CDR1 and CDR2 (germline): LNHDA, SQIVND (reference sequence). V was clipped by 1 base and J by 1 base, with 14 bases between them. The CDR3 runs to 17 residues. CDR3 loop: CASSIGLWGVAKNIQYF. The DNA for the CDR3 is TGTGCCAGTAGTATAGGGCTGTGGGGGGTGGCCAAAAACATTCAGTACTTC.

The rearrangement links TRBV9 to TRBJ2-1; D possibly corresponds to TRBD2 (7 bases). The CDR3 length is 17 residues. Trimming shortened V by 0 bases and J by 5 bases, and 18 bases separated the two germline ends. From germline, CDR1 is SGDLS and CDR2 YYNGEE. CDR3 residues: CASSVGGLWGTNNEQFF. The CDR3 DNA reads TGTGCCAGCAGCGTAGGGGGGCTGTGGGGGACTAACAATGAGCAGTTCTTC.

The CDR3 is CAWSVGTGTQPQHF. The DNA for the CDR3 is TGTGCCTGGAGTGTTGGGACAGGGACTCAGCCCCAGCATTTT. The chain carries TRBV30 and TRBJ1-5; 9 positions match TRBD1. The CDR3 loop spans 14 amino acids. Germline trimming cut 0 bases from V and 6 bases from J; bases unmatched to any gene: 3. The germline gives CDR1 GTSNPN, CDR2 SVGIG (reference sequence).

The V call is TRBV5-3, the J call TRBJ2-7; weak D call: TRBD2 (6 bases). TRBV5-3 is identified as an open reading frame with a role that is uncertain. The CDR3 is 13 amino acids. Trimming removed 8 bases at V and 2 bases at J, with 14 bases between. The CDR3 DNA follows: TGTGCCAGTAGGGCTAGCGTAACCTACGAGCAGTACTTC. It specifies CASRASVTYEQYF.

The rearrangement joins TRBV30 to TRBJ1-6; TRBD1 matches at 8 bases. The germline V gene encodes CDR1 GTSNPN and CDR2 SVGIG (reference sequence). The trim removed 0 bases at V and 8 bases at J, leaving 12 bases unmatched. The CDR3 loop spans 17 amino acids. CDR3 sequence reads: CAWSVGYPRGRDSPLHF. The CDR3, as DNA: TGTGCCTGGAGTGTAGGGTACCCCAGGGGGCGAGATTCACCCCTCCACTTT.

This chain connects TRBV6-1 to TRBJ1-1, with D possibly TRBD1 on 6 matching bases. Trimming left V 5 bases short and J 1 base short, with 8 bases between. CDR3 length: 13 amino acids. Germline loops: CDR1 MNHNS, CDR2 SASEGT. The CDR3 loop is CASSWGQNTEAFF. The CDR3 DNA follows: TGTGCCAGCAGTTGGGGACAGAACACTGAAGCTTTCTTT.

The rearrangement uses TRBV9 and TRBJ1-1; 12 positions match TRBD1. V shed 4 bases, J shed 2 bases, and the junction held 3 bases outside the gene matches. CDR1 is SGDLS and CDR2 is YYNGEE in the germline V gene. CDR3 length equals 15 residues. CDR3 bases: TGTGCCAGCAGCCCGGGGACAGGGGGCAACACTGAAGCTTTCTTT. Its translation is CASSPGTGGNTEAFF. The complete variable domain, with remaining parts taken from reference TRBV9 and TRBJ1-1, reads DSGVTQTPKHLITATGQRVTLRCSPRSGDLSVYWYQQSLDQGLQFLIQYYNGEERAKGNILERFSAQQFPDLHSELNLSSLELGDSALYFCASSPGTGGNTEAFFGQGTRLTVV.

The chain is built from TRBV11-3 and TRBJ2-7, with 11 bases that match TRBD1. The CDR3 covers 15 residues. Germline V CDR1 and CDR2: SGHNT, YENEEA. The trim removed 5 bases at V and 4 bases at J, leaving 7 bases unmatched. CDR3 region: CASSLGQGAGYEQYV. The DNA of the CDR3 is TGTGCCAGCAGCCTCGGACAGGGGGCAGGTTACGAGCAGTACGTC.